This T cell receptor beta chain was found in a study of follicular helper T cells after annual influenza vaccination. Study results and limitations: Day 7 ICOS+CD38+ clones later appeared mostly in ICOS-CD38- cTfh.

Germline CDR1 is SGHAT and CDR2 is FQNNGV. This CDR3 comprises 14 residues. V was shortened by 4 bases and J by 5 bases, with 13 bases between the two germline ends. Time point meaning: 2015-2016 season, pre-vaccination. Donors with HIV/AIDS, active malignancy, immunomodulators or active illness were excluded. On this clone: The antigen is unknown.

TCRdb keeps only in-frame clones here, not all; method: immunoSEQ multiplex PCR. The sample contains around 2,700 clones, around 83% of which appear only once. The sequence was obtained from an adult who received the influenza vaccine. The sample consisted of CXCR5+ CD38- circulating T follicular helper cells from blood, taken on the day of influenza vaccination. The subset denotes: circulating Tfh, non-naive CD4+CXCR5+PD-1+ (ICOS+CD38+ or ICOS-CD38-). The chain combines TRBV11-2 with TRBJ2-3; no clear D. The CDR3 coding sequence is TGTGCCAGCAGCTCCCCCAGACTCGGAGATACGCAGTATTTT. This codes for CASSSPRLGDTQYF.